The clone carrying this T cell receptor beta chain was seen at least ten times. Its antigen is unknown. The data stem from a study of T cells in Graves' hyperthyroidism and ophthalmopathy. Looking at the study overall: It was at initial diagnosis, before any treatment, that peripheral blood was collected. Study-level results: Median prediction lead before ophthalmopathy onset was 6.5 months with the model.

Amplified TCR beta CDR3 regions came from RNA transcripts. The HTBI set primed first-round TCR CDR3 RT-PCR. TCRdb ran MiXCR on the multiplex PCR reads and lists one entry per CDR3 protein. The profile covers roughly 240,000 distinct CDR3 sequences, with about a sixth appearing a single time and around 30% taken by the ten largest. The sequence derives from a woman aged 18 to 35 with Graves' ophthalmopathy. The specimen was blood.

The CDR3 sequence: CASSIRYAVLGSTEAFF. CDR3 DNA sequence: TGTGCCAGTAGTATTCGATACGCAGTCCTGGGGTCCACTGAAGCTTTCTTT. The gene calls are TRBV19 and TRBJ1-1; D gene unclear. The CDR3 contains 17 residues. Germline V gene sequence: CDR1 LNHDA, CDR2 SQIVND (reference sequence). V gave up 3 bases and J gave up 4 bases, with 21 bases separating them.